The T cell receptor beta chain described here comes from a study of OX40 agonist ivuxolimab in advanced cancers. Germline V gene lookup returns CDR1 LNHDA and CDR2 SQIVND (reference sequence). CDR3 length equals 18 residues. With 5 bases clipped from V and 9 bases from J, the junction kept 14 bases outside the gene matches. Only in-frame clones appear in the TCRdb table, and some are missing; sequencing was by immunoSEQ multiplex PCR. In the table there are roughly 9,800 clones, less than 65% of which are singletons. V and J are TRBV19 and TRBJ2-1; 15 bases align to TRBD2. The TCR originated in an adult with an advanced solid tumor such as melanoma, head and neck, liver or kidney cancer. The input for sequencing was CD4+ or CD8+ T cells sorted from blood, taken in a trial of the OX40 agonist ivuxolimab. DNA of the CDR3: TGTGCCAGTAGTCCTGGGGGACTAGCGGGGGGCCCGGAGCTTGAGCAGTTCTTC. Translation gives CASSPGGLAGGPELEQFF.